These 27 T cell receptor beta chains were sequenced from one sample in a study of blood T cell repertoires in COVID-19. The method was immunoSEQ multiplex PCR; TCRdb's version includes in-frame clones alone and lacks a portion of them. The data show roughly 52,000 clones, with 65% to 90% seen just once and 10% to 15% held by the top ten. The specimen was peripheral blood. The receptors were sampled from a human donor in a cohort sampled during active COVID-19.

This sequence joins TRBV9 and TRBJ1-3; D uncertain. V was pared by 4 bases and J by 2 bases, with 7 bases between. Per the germline V gene, CDR1 is SGDLS and CDR2 is YYNGEE. The CDR3 consists of 13 residues. The CDR3 DNA reads TGTGCCAGCAGCCCCTCGGCTGGAAACACCATATATTTT. Protein: CASSPSAGNTIYF.

The V gene is TRBV9, the J gene TRBJ2-1; 9 nucleotides line up with TRBD2. The germline V gene has CDR1 SGDLS and CDR2 YYNGEE. The CDR3 contains 21 residues. V shed 3 bases, J shed 0 bases, and the junction held 19 bases outside the gene matches. CDR3 sequence reads: CASSDPDPGLAYPSSYNEQFF. In nucleotides, the CDR3 is TGTGCCAGCAGCGACCCGGATCCGGGACTAGCATATCCGAGCTCCTACAATGAGCAGTTCTTC.

The gene calls are TRBV9 and TRBJ2-1; a weak D match, TRBD1 (7 bases). The CDR3 extends over 16 amino acids. Germline lookup yields CDR1 SGDLS and CDR2 YYNGEE. The germline V and J ends were trimmed by 4 bases and 0 bases, with 14 bases remaining between them. CDR3 DNA sequence: TGTGCCAGCAGCCCCCCAGGGGGGAGCTCCTACAATGAGCAGTTCTTC. This translates into CASSPPGGSSYNEQFF.

V and J are TRBV4-1 and TRBJ2-3; 7 nucleotides line up with TRBD2. Germline V gives CDR1 MGHRA, CDR2 YSYEKL. After removal of 0 bases from V and 8 bases from J, the junction contained 11 bases not matched to a gene. CDR3 length: 16 residues. The CDR3 DNA reads TGCGCCAGCAGCCAAGATCGGTGGGAGGGCCGGCTTACGCAGTATTTT. Amino acids: CASSQDRWEGRLTQYF.

The chain has TRBV24-1 and TRBJ2-7; 7 nucleotides match TRBD1. Germline V gene lookup returns CDR1 KGHDR and CDR2 SFDVKD. The CDR3 is made up of 13 amino acids. J gave up 6 bases and V 2 bases, and 3 bases lay outside the gene matches. CDR3 nucleotides: TGTGCCACCAGTGATTCCGACAGGGCCGAGCAGTACTTC. It codes for CATSDSDRAEQYF.

The chain links TRBV4-3 to TRBJ1-2, with a weak D call TRBD1 (6 bases). V was cut by 0 bases and J by 4 bases, with 9 bases left in between. The CDR3 totals 14 residues. Germline V lookup: CDR1 LGHNA, CDR2 YSLEER. This CDR3 is CASSQDGRGYGYTF. The CDR3 DNA reads as TGCGCCAGCAGCCAAGATGGCAGGGGCTATGGCTACACCTTC.

The CDR3 is CASSLKRDRGLAEAFF. CDR3 coding DNA: TGCGCCAGCAGCCTGAAACGGGACAGGGGTCTCGCTGAAGCTTTCTTT. The genes are TRBV5-1 and TRBJ1-1, with 10 bases matching TRBD1. V was pared by 4 bases and J by 6 bases, with 12 bases of the junction left unmatched. This CDR3 spans 16 amino acids. CDR1 and CDR2 (germline): SGHRS, YFSETQ.

CDR3 loop: CASSAGGGNIQYF. The CDR3 DNA sequence: TGTGCCAGCAGCGCGGGCGGGGGAAACATTCAGTACTTC. The chain joins TRBV6-6 to TRBJ2-4; 7 bases match TRBD2. The germline CDR1 and CDR2 sequences are MNHNY and SVGAGI (reference sequence). V was pared by 6 bases and J by 6 bases, with 5 bases of the junction left unmatched. CDR3 size: 13 residues.

This rearrangement joins TRBV18 to TRBJ1-2, with 9 bases aligning to TRBD1. V lost 2 bases, J lost 7 bases, and 2 bases stayed unmatched. The CDR3 loop spans 13 amino acids. Per the germline V gene, CDR1 is KGHSH and CDR2 is LQKENI. CDR3 bases: TGTGCCAGCTCACCAGGGACAGGGACTGGCTACACCTTC. It codes for CASSPGTGTGYTF. The complete variable domain, with remaining parts taken from reference TRBV18 and TRBJ1-2, reads NAGVMQNPRHLVRRRGQEARLRCSPMKGHSHVYWYRQLPEEGLKFMVYLQKENIIDESGMPKERFSAEFPKEGPSILRIQQVVRGDSAAYFCASSPGTGTGYTFGSGTRLTVV.

The rearrangement links TRBV2 to TRBJ2-7, with D hard to call. CDR3 size: 12 residues. V was shortened by 5 bases and J by 0 bases, with 5 bases between the two germline ends. Germline loops: CDR1 SNHLY, CDR2 FYNNEI. The CDR3 loop is CASSPSSYEQYF. CDR3 DNA sequence: TGTGCCAGCAGTCCGAGCTCCTACGAGCAGTACTTC.

This clone has a single count. This chain links TRBV5-1 with TRBJ1-3; D is possibly TRBD1 (6 bases). The length of the CDR3 is 14 residues. V lost 1 base, J lost 7 bases, and 12 bases lay in between. CDR1 and CDR2 from the germline V gene are SGHRS and YFSETQ. CDR3 sequence: CASSLSGESNTIYF. The CDR3 nucleotides are TGCGCCAGCAGCTTGTCAGGGGAGTCTAACACCATATATTTT. The full variable domain, rest sourced from reference TRBV5-1 and TRBJ1-3, is KAGVTQTPRYLIKTRGQQVTLSCSPISGHRSVSWYQQTPGQGLQFLFEYFSETQRNKGNFPGRFSGRQFSNSRSEMNVSTLELGDSALYLCASSLSGESNTIYFGEGSWLTVV.

This chain links TRBV4-3 with TRBJ2-7, with 7 bases aligning to TRBD1. Looked up from germline, CDR1 is LGHNA and CDR2 is YSLEER. The CDR3 loop spans 16 amino acids. V lost 4 bases to trimming and J lost 2 bases; unmatched junction nucleotides: 11. For the CDR3, the DNA is TGCGCCAGCAGCCGTCAAACAGGGGAAACTACCTACGAGCAGTACTTC. The encoded protein is CASSRQTGETTYEQYF.

The CDR3 loop is CASSSRDRGTDTQYF. The CDR3 nucleotides read TGTGCCAGCAGTAGCCGGGACAGGGGCACAGATACGCAGTATTTT. The gene calls are TRBV6-6 and TRBJ2-3; 9 bases fit TRBD1. Germline trimming cut 5 bases from V and 1 base from J; bases unmatched to any gene: 4. From germline, CDR1 is MNHNY and CDR2 SVGAGI (reference sequence). The length of the CDR3 is 15 residues.

This clone was picked up a small number of times. The chain is built from TRBV5-1 and TRBJ2-7; 8 bases agree with TRBD1. V trimming: 4 bases; J trimming: 5 bases; junction bases outside the gene matches: 8. The CDR3 has 14 amino acids. Germline V gene data show CDR1 as SGHRS and CDR2 as YFSETQ. The CDR3 loop is CASSGGQGGHEQYF. The CDR3 bases are TGCGCCAGCAGCGGCGGACAGGGTGGTCACGAGCAGTACTTC.

This clone was picked up one time. This rearrangement joins TRBV5-1 to TRBJ1-4, with 8 bases that match TRBD1. J was trimmed by 5 bases and V by 1 base; bases with no gene match: 7. The CDR3 runs to 16 residues. From germline, CDR1 is SGHRS and CDR2 YFSETQ. The CDR3 sequence: CASSLRAGTGNEKLFF. CDR3 nucleotide sequence: TGCGCCAGCAGCTTGAGGGCGGGGACAGGCAATGAAAAACTGTTTTTT.

V and J are TRBV13 and TRBJ2-4; 8 bases agree with TRBD2. J gave up 11 bases and V 1 base, and 4 bases lay outside the gene matches. The CDR3 has 13 residues. CDR1 and CDR2 (germline): PRHDT, FYEKMQ (reference sequence). Written as DNA, the CDR3 is TGTGCCAGCAGCTTAGAGCGGGAGTGGTTTCAGTACTTC. Its translation: CASSLEREWFQYF.

The V gene is TRBV2, the J gene TRBJ1-6, with 12 bases lining up with TRBD1. The germline gives CDR1 SNHLY, CDR2 FYNNEI. The CDR3 contains 18 residues. The J segment lost 8 bases and the V segment lost 6 bases, leaving 14 bases of the junction unmatched. DNA of the CDR3: TGTGCCAGCAGCGGGACAGGGGGCCAGGGGGGCCTTCATTCACCCCTCCACTTT. It codes for CASSGTGGQGGLHSPLHF.

The rearrangement uses TRBV5-4 and TRBJ2-7; 9 nucleotides agree with TRBD1. There are 14 residues in the CDR3. V lost 4 bases to trimming and J lost 4 bases; unmatched junction nucleotides: 6. Germline V gene lookup returns CDR1 SGHNT and CDR2 YYREEE (reference sequence). CDR3 protein: CASSTPGQGYEQYF. Written as DNA, the CDR3 is TGTGCCAGCAGCACTCCGGGACAGGGATACGAGCAGTACTTC.

This clone was detected only a few times. The rearrangement joins TRBV30 to TRBJ1-1; D is unresolved. This CDR3 has 13 amino acids. The germline V and J ends were trimmed by 1 base and 1 base, with 7 bases remaining between them. The germline CDR1 and CDR2 sequences are GTSNPN and SVGIG (reference sequence). Written as DNA, the CDR3 is TGTGCCTGGAGTGCCCCACAGAACACTGAAGCTTTCTTT. This codes for CAWSAPQNTEAFF.

The chain has TRBV28 and TRBJ2-5; 8 nucleotides align to TRBD1. Germline V gene data show CDR1 as MDHEN and CDR2 as SYDVKM. V lost 6 bases, J lost 2 bases, and 8 bases stayed unmatched. The CDR3 extends over 15 amino acids. The CDR3 reads CASSGPGTGQETQYF. CDR3 DNA sequence: TGTGCCAGCAGCGGACCCGGGACAGGACAAGAGACCCAGTACTTC.

This CDR3 reads CGGPHQETQYF. The DNA for the CDR3 is TGCGGCGGGCCGCACCAAGAGACCCAGTACTTC. The V call is TRBV20-1, the J call TRBJ2-5; D may be TRBD2 (5 bases). The CDR3 consists of 11 residues. CDR1 and CDR2 (germline): DFQATT, SNEGSKA (reference sequence).

The chain employs TRBV4-2 and TRBJ2-7, with D possibly matching TRBD2 (6 bases). Germline CDR1 reads LGHNA; CDR2 reads YNFKEQ. The CDR3 has 15 amino acids. V was shortened by 0 bases and J by 6 bases, with 15 bases between the two germline ends. The CDR3, as DNA: TGTGCCAGCAGCCAAGAAATGGGGGGTCATGTCGAGCAGTACTTC. This codes for CASSQEMGGHVEQYF.

The rearrangement uses TRBV14 and TRBJ1-4, with D possibly matching TRBD1 (6 bases). CDR3 size: 14 residues. Deletions cut 0 bases from V and 10 bases from J, with 12 bases between. In germline, CDR1 is SGHDN, CDR2 FVKESK. The CDR3 nucleotides are TGTGCCAGCAGCCAAGAGCGGACAGCGGCAAAACTGTTTTTT. Encoded protein: CASSQERTAAKLFF.

The rearrangement joins TRBV20-1 to TRBJ2-5; possibly TRBD1 for D (6 bases). The V end lost 3 bases, the J end lost 4 bases, and 21 bases lay between the germline ends. The CDR3 runs 16 residues. Germline loops: CDR1 DFQATT, CDR2 SNEGSKA (reference sequence). The CDR3 bases are TGCAGTGCTAGTCAGGGGTTGGGTGGAGCGACAGAGACCCAGTACTTC. It translates to CSASQGLGGATETQYF.

The rearrangement joins TRBV3-1 (or the pseudogene TRBV3-2) to TRBJ1-5; 8 bases are a match to TRBD1. The CDR3 is 16 amino acids. Trimming at V came to 1 base and at J to 5 bases, leaving 7 bases not matched to a gene. Germline CDR1 is LGHDT and CDR2 is YNNKEL (reference sequence). This chain's CDR3 is CASSQGHGTGDQPQHF. In DNA form, the CDR3 reads TGTGCCAGCAGCCAAGGCCACGGGACAGGTGATCAGCCCCAGCATTTT.

In DNA form, the CDR3 reads TGTGCCAGCAGCTTAGATCTGGATAGTGGGAGGGACAATACGCAGTATTTT. Its translation is CASSLDLDSGRDNTQYF. The rearrangement joins TRBV11-3 to TRBJ2-3, with TRBD2 as a possible D gene (7 bases). The CDR3 runs 17 residues. V was clipped by 0 bases and J by 7 bases, with 20 bases between them. The germline V gene has CDR1 SGHNT and CDR2 YENEEA.

The chain carries TRBV7-2 and TRBJ2-3; TRBD1 matches 9 bases. The J segment lost 3 bases and the V segment lost 5 bases, leaving 9 bases of the junction unmatched. Germline V gene data show CDR1 as SGHTA and CDR2 as FQGNSA. The CDR3 consists of 16 residues. The CDR3 sequence is CASSGQQGAGTDTQYF. For the CDR3, the DNA is TGTGCCAGCAGCGGTCAACAGGGGGCCGGGACAGATACGCAGTATTTT.